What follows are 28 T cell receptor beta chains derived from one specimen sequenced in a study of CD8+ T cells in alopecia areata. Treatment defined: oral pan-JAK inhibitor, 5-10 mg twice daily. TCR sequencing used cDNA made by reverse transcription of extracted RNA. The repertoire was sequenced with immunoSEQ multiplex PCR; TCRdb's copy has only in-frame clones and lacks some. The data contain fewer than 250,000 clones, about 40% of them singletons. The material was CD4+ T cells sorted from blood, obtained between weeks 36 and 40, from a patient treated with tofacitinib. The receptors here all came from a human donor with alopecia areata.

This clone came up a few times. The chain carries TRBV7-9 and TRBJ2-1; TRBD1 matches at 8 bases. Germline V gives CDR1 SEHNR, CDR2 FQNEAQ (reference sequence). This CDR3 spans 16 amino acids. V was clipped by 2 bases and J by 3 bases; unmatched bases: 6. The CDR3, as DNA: TGTGCCAGCAGCTTATCCGGGACAGGTCGCTACAATGAGCAGTTCTTC. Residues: CASSLSGTGRYNEQFF.

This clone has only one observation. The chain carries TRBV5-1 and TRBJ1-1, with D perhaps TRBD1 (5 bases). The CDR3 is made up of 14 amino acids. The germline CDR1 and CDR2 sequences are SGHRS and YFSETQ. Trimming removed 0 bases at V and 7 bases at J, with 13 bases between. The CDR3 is CASSLARETDEAFF. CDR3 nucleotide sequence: TGCGCCAGCAGCTTGGCTCGGGAGACAGATGAAGCTTTCTTT.

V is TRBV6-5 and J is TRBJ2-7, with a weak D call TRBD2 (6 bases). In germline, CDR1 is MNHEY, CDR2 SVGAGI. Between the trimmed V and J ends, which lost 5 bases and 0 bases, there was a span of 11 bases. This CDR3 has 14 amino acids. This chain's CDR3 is CASSRDFSSYEQYF. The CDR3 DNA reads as TGTGCCAGCAGTCGGGACTTCAGCTCCTACGAGCAGTACTTC.

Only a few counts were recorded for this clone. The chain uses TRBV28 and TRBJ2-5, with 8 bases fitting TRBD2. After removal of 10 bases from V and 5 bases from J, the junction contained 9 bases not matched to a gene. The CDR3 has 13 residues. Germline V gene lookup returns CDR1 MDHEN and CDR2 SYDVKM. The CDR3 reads CATAPAGAETQYF. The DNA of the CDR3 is TGTGCCACCGCCCCAGCGGGAGCGGAGACCCAGTACTTC.

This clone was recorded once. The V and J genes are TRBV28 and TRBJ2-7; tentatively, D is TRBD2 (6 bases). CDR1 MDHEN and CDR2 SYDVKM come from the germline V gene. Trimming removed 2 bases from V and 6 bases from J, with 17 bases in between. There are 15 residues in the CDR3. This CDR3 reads CASSLTGGFRREQYF. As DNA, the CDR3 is TGTGCCAGCAGTTTAACTGGGGGGTTTAGACGCGAGCAGTACTTC.

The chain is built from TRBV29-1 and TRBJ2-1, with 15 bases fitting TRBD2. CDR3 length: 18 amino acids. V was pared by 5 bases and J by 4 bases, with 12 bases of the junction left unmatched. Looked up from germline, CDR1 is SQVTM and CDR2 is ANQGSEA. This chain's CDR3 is CSVPPPGLAGGIYNEQFF. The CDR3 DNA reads TGCAGCGTTCCACCCCCAGGACTAGCGGGAGGGATTTACAATGAGCAGTTCTTC.

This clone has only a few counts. The CDR3 reads CASSRGPEQYF. CDR3 DNA sequence: TGTGCCAGCAGCCGGGGACCCGAGCAGTACTTC. V is TRBV11-2 and J is TRBJ2-7; D may match TRBD1 or TRBD2 (5 bases each). The CDR3 is 11 amino acids. From germline, CDR1 is SGHAT and CDR2 FQNNGV. The germline V and J ends were trimmed by 5 bases and 6 bases, with 8 bases remaining between them.

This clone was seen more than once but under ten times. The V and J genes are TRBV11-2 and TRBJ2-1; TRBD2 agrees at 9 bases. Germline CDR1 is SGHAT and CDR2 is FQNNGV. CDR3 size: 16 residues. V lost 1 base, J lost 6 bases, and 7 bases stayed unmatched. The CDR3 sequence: CASSLGGGTSRNEQFF. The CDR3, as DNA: TGTGCCAGCAGCTTAGGGGGAGGGACTAGCCGCAATGAGCAGTTCTTC. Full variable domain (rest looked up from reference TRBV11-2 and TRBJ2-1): EAGVAQSPRYKIIEKRQSVAFWCNPISGHATLYWYQQILGQGPKLLIQFQNNGVVDDSQLPKDRFSAERLKGVDSTLKIQPAKLEDSAVYLCASSLGGGTSRNEQFFGPGTRLTVL.

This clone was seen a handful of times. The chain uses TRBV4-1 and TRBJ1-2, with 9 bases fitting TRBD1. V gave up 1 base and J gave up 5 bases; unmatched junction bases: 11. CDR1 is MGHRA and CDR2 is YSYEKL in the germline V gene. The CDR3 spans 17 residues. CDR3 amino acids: CASSQGGVAGQGYGYTF. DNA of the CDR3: TGCGCCAGCAGCCAAGGGGGGGTTGCGGGACAGGGTTATGGCTACACCTTC.

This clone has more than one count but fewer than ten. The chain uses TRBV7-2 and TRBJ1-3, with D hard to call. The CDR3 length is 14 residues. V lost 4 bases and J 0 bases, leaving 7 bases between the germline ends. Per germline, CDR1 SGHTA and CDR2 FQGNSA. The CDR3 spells CASSSTYSGNTIYF. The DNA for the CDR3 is TGTGCCAGCAGCTCAACTTACTCTGGAAACACCATATATTTT.

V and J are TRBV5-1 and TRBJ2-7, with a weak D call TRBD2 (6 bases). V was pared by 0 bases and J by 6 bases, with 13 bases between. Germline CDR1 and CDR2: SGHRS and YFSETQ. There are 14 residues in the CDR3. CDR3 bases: TGCGCCAGCAGCTTGGAAGCGGGTTCTAGCGAGCAGTACTTC. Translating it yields CASSLEAGSSEQYF.

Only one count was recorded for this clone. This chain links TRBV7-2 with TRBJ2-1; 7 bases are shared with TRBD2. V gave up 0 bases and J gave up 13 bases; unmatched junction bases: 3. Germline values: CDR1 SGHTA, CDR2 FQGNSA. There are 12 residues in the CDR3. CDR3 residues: CASSLAREYQFF. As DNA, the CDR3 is TGTGCCAGCAGCTTAGCGCGGGAGTATCAGTTCTTC.

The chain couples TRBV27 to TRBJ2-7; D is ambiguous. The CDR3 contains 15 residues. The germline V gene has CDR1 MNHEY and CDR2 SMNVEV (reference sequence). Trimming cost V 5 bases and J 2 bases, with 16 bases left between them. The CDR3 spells CASSPFLSATYEQYF. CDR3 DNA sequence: TGTGCCAGCAGTCCTTTTTTATCGGCCACCTACGAGCAGTACTTC.

The CDR3 bases are TGCGCCAGCAGCCGGGCCCCTCGCGAGCAGTACTTC. Amino acids: CASSRAPREQYF. V and J are TRBV5-1 and TRBJ2-7; D is ambiguous. There are 12 residues in the CDR3. CDR1 and CDR2 (germline): SGHRS, YFSETQ. The V and J ends lost 4 bases and 6 bases respectively, with 11 bases between them.

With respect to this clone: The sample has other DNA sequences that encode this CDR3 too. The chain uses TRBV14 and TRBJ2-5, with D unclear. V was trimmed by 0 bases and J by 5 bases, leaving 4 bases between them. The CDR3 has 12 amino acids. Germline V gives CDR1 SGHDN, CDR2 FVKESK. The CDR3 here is CASSQDVETQYF. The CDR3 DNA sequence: TGTGCCAGCAGCCAAGATGTTGAGACCCAGTACTTC.

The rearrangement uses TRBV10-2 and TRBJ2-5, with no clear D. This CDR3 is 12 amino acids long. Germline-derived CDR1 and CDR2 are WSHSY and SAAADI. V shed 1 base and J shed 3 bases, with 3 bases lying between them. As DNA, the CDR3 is TGCGCCAGCAGTGAGTGGGAAGAGACCCAGTACTTC. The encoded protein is CASSEWEETQYF.

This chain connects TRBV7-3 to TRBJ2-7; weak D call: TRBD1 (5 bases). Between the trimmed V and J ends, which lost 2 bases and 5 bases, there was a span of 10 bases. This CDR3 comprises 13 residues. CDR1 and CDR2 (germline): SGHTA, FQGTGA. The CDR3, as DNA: TGTGCCAGCAGCTTAGCTGGGGCCCACGAGCAGTACTTC. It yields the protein CASSLAGAHEQYF.

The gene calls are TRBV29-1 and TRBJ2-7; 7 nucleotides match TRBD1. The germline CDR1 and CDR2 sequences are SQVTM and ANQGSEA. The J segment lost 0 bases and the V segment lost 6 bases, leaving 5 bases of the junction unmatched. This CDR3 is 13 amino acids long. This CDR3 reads CSVTGTASYEQYF. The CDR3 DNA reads TGCAGCGTGACCGGGACAGCCTCCTACGAGCAGTACTTC.

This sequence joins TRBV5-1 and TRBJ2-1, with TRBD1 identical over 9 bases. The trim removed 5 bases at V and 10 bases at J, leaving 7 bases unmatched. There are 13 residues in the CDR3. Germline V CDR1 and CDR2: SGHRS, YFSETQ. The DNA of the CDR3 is TGCGCCAGCAGTCCACAGGGGGCCAACGAGCAGTTCTTC. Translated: CASSPQGANEQFF.

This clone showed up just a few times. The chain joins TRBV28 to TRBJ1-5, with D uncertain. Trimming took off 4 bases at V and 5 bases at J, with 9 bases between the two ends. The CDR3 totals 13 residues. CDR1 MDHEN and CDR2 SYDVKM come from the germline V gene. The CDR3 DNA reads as TGTGCCAGCAGTTACAGATCCTATCAGCCCCAGCATTTT. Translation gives CASSYRSYQPQHF.

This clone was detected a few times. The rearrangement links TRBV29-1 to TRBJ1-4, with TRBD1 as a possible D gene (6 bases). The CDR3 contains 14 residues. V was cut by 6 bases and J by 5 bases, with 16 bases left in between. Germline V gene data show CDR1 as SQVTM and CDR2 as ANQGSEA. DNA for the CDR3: TGCAGCGTCCGTAGGACAGTCCTAAATGAAAAACTGTTTTTT. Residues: CSVRRTVLNEKLFF.

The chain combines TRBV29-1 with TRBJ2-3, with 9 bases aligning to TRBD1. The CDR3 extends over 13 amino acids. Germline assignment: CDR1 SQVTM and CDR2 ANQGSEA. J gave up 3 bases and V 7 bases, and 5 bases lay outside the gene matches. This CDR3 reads CSAGTGMTDTQYF. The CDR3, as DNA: TGCAGCGCCGGGACAGGGATGACAGATACGCAGTATTTT.

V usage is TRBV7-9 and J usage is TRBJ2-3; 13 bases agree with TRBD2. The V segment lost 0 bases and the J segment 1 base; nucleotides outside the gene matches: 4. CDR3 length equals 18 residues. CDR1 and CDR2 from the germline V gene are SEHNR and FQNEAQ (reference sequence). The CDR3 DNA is TGTGCCAGCAGCTTAGCTGGGACTAGCGGGAACCGCACAGATACGCAGTATTTT. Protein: CASSLAGTSGNRTDTQYF.

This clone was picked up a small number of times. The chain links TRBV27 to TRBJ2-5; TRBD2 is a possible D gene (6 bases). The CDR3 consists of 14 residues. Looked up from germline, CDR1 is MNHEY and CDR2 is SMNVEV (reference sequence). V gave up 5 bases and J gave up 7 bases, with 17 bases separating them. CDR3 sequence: CASSERRGPGTQYF. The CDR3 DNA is TGTGCCAGCAGTGAGAGGAGGGGCCCGGGGACCCAGTACTTC.

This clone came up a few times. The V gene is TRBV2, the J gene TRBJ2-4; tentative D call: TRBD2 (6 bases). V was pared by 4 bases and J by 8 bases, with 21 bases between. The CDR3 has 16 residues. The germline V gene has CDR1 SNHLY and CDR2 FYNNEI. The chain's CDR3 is CASSGGGPPRRDIQYF. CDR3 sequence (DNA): TGTGCCAGCAGTGGGGGAGGACCACCTCGTCGGGACATTCAGTACTTC.

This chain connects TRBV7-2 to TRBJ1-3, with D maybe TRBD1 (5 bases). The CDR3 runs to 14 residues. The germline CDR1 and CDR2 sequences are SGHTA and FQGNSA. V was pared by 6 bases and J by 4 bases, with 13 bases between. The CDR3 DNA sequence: TGTGCCAGCAGATTGACAGCGCCGGGAAACACCATATATTTT. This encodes CASRLTAPGNTIYF.

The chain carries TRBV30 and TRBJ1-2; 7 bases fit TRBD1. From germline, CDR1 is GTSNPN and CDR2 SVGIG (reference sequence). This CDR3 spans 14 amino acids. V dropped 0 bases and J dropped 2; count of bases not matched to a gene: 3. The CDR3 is CAWSVPGQNYGYTF. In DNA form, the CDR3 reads TGTGCCTGGAGTGTACCGGGACAGAACTATGGCTACACCTTC.

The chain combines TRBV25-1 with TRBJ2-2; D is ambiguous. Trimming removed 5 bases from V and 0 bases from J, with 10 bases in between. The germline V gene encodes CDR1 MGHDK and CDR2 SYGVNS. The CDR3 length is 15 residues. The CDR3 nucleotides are TGTGCCAGCAGTCCCCCCCCCGCGAACACCGGGGAGCTGTTTTTT. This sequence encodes CASSPPPANTGELFF. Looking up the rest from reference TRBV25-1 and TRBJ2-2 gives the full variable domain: EADIYQTPRYLVIGTGKKITLECSQTMGHDKMYWYQQDPGMELHLIHYSYGVNSTEKGDLSSESTVSRIRTEHFPLTLESARPSHTSQYLCASSPPPANTGELFFGEGSRLTVL.